The rows below give T cell receptor beta chains drawn from one sample of a study of blood T cell repertoires in COVID-19. Profiled with immunoSEQ multiplex PCR; TCRdb holds only in-frame clones, not every one. This table holds about 140,000 clones, approximately 80% found once. The source material was peripheral blood. Receptor source: an elderly woman in a cohort sampled during active or convalescent COVID-19. CDR3s include the opening cysteine and the closing phenylalanine or tryptophan. The order of the fields is D gene, J gene, V gene, clone size, CDR3 DNA, CDR3 protein. D genes are given only for firm matches. The size entry is marked missing in some rows and otherwise reads once, few, many or a size class.

D: TRBD1; J: TRBJ1-3; V: TRBV15; size: -; DNA: TGTGCCACCAGCAGAGTGGGAGACAGGGGGATGGGAAACACCATATATTTT; CDR3: CATSRVGDRGMGNTIYF
D: -; J: TRBJ2-1; V: TRBV9; size: -; DNA: TGTGCCAGCAGCGTAAGGGGGTATTACAATGAGCAGTTCTTC; CDR3: CASSVRGYYNEQFF
D: TRBD2; J: TRBJ2-7; V: TRBV6-1; size: -; DNA: TGTGCCAGCAGTGACGGAGCGGGGGAGCAGTACTTC; CDR3: CASSDGAGEQYF
D: -; J: TRBJ2-7; V: TRBV6-5; size: -; DNA: TGTGCCAGCAGGGGCCTGGTCGACGAGCAGTACTTC; CDR3: CASRGLVDEQYF
D: -; J: TRBJ1-1; V: TRBV6-2/TRBV6-3; size: -; DNA: TGTGCCAGCAACCCCCGGGCAGGGTGGAACACTGAAGCTTTCTTT; CDR3: CASNPRAGWNTEAFF
D: -; J: TRBJ1-1; V: TRBV27; size: -; DNA: TGTGCCAGCAAGAGGCGGGAGAACACTGAAGCTTTCTTT; CDR3: CASKRRENTEAFF
D: TRBD2; J: TRBJ2-2; V: TRBV18; size: -; DNA: TGTGCCAGCTCACCGTTAGCGGGGGGACCAAACACCGGGGAGCTGTTTTTT; CDR3: CASSPLAGGPNTGELFF
D: -; J: TRBJ2-1; V: TRBV19; size: -; DNA: TGTGCCAGTAGTATAGATCCAGGACTTTACTCCTACAATGAGCAGTTCTTC; CDR3: CASSIDPGLYSYNEQFF
D: -; J: TRBJ1-2; V: TRBV12-1; size: -; DNA: TGTGCCAGCAGCTGGCGGTGCAGCCGATCAGGGTTCTATGGCTACACCTTC; CDR3: CASSWRCSRSGFYGYTF
D: TRBD2; J: TRBJ2-1; V: TRBV5-1; size: -; DNA: TGCGCCAGCAGCTTGCTAGCGGGGGGGCACAATGAGCAGTTCTTC; CDR3: CASSLLAGGHNEQFF
D: -; J: TRBJ2-2; V: TRBV7-3; size: -; DNA: TGTGCCAGCAGCTTAACGCGGAACACCGGGGAGCTGTTTTTT; CDR3: CASSLTRNTGELFF
D: -; J: TRBJ2-2; V: TRBV6-5; size: few; DNA: TGTGCCAGCAGCCAAGATGGACTACCCACCGGGGAGCTGTTTTTT; CDR3: CASSQDGLPTGELFF
D: -; J: TRBJ2-5; V: TRBV6-1; size: -; DNA: TGTGCCAGCAGTAGGAGTTTAGGAGGAGAGACCCAGTACTTC; CDR3: CASSRSLGGETQYF
D: TRBD1; J: TRBJ1-2; V: TRBV15; size: -; DNA: TGTGCCACCAGCAGAGGACAGGGGGCCCTAACTAACTATGGCTACACCTTC; CDR3: CATSRGQGALTNYGYTF
D: -; J: TRBJ1-2; V: TRBV19; size: -; DNA: TGTGCCAGTAGCGGACAGCCGATCTATGGCTACACCTTC; CDR3: CASSGQPIYGYTF
D: TRBD1; J: TRBJ2-2; V: TRBV6-2/TRBV6-3; size: -; DNA: TGTGCCAGCAGTTACAGGGCAGGGGGATCCACCGGGGAGCTGTTTTTT; CDR3: CASSYRAGGSTGELFF
D: -; J: TRBJ1-6; V: TRBV6-5; size: -; DNA: TGTGCCAGCAGGGACGACAGACGTAATTCACCCCTCCACTTT; CDR3: CASRDDRRNSPLHF